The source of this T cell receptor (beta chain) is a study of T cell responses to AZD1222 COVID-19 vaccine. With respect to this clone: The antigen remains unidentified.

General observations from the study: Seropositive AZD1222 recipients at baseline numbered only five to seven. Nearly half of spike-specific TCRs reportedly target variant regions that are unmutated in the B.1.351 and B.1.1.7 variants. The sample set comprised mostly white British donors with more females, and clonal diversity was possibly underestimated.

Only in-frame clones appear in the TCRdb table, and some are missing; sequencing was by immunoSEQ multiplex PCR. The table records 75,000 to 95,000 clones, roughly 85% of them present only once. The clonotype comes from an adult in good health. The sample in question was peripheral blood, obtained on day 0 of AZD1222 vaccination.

The DNA of the CDR3 is TGTGCCAGCAGCTTGAGGCGGGGGGAAGGAGAGACCCAGTACTTC. It encodes CASSLRRGEGETQYF. The genes are TRBV5-4 and TRBJ2-5, with 8 bases that match TRBD2. The V gene end was trimmed by 1 base and the J gene end by 4 bases; junction bases not matched to a gene: 6. This CDR3 comprises 15 residues. Germline CDR1 and CDR2: SGHNT and YYREEE (reference sequence).